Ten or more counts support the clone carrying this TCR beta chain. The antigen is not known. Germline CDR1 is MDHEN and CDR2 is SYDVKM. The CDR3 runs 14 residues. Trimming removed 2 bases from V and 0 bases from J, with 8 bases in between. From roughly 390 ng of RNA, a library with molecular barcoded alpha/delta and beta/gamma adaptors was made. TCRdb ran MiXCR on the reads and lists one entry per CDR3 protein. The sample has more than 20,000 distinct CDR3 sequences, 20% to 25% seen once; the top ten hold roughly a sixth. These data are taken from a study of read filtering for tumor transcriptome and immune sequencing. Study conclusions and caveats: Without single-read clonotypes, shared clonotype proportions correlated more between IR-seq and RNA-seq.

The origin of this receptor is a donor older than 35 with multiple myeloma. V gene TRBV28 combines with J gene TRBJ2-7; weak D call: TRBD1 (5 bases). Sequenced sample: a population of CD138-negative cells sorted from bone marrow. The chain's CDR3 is CASSLGQGSYEQYF. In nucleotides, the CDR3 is TGTGCCAGCAGTTTAGGGCAGGGCTCCTACGAGCAGTACTTC.